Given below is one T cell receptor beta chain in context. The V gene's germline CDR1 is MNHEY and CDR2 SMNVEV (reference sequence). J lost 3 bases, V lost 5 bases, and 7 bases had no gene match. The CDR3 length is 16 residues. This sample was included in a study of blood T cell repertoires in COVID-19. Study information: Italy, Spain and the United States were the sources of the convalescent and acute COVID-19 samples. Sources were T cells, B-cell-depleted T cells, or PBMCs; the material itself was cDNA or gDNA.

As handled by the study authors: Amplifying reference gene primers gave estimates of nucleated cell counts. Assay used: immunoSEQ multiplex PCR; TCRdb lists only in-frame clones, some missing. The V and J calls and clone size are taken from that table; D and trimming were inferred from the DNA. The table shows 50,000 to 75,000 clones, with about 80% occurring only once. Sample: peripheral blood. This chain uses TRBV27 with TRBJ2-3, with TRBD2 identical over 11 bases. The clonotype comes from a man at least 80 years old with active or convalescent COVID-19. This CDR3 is CASSTARLAGTDTQYF. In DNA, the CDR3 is TGTGCCAGCAGTACGGCCCGACTAGCGGGAACAGATACGCAGTATTTT.